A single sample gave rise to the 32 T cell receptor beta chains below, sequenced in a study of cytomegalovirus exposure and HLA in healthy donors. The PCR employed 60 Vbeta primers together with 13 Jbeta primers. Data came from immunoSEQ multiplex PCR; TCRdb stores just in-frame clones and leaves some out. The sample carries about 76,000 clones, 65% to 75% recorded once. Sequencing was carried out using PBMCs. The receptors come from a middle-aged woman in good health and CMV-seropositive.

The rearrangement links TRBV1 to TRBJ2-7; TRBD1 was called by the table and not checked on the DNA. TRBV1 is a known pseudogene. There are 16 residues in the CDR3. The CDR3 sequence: CTSSQDRGAPSYEQYF. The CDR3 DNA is TGCACCAGCAGCCAAGATCGTGGGGCACCCTCCTACGAGCAGTACTTC.

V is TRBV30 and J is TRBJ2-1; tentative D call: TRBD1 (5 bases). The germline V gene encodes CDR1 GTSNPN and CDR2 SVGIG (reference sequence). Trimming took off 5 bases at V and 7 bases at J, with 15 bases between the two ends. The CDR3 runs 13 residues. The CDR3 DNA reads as TGTGCCTGGCAAATCAAAGGGGCTAATGAGCAGTTCTTC. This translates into CAWQIKGANEQFF.

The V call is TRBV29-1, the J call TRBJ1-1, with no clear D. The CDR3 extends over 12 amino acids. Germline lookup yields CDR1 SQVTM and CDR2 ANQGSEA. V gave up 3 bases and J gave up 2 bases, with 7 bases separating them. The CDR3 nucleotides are TGCAGCGTTGATGAGGGAAACACTGAAGCTTTCTTT. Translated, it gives CSVDEGNTEAFF.

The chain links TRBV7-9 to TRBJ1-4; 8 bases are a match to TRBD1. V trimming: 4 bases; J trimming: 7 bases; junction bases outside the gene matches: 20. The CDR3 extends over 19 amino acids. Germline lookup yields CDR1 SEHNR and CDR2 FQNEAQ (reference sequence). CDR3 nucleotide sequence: TGTGCCAGCAGCTCCCGATCAGGACAGGGCATCTTCGGCGCTGAAAAACTGTTTTTT. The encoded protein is CASSSRSGQGIFGAEKLFF.

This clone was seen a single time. CDR3 protein: CASLRSDNSYEQYF. The CDR3 region has the DNA TGTGCCAGCCTAAGAAGTGACAACTCCTACGAGCAGTACTTC. This chain links TRBV18 with TRBJ2-7, with unresolved D. CDR3 size: 14 residues. Germline V lookup: CDR1 KGHSH, CDR2 LQKENI. The V end was cut by 8 bases, the J end by 0 bases, with 14 bases between.

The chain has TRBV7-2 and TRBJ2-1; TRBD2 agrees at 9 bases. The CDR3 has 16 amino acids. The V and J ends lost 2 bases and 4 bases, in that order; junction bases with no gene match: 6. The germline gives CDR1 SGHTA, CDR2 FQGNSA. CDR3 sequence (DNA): TGTGCCAGCAGCTTACTTGGCGGGGGGGGTTACAATGAGCAGTTCTTC. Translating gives CASSLLGGGGYNEQFF.

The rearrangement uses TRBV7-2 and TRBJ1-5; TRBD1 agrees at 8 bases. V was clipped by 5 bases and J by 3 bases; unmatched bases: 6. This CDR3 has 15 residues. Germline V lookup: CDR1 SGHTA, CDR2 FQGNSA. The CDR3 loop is CASSQTGVTNQPQHF. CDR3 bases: TGTGCCAGCAGCCAGACAGGGGTGACCAATCAGCCCCAGCATTTT.

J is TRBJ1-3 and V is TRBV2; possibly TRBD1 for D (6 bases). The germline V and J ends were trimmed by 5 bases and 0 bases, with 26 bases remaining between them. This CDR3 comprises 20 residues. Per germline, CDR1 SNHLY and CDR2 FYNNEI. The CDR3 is CASSNRPTTGPQVSGNTIYF. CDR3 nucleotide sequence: TGTGCCAGCAGTAACCGCCCAACCACAGGGCCCCAGGTCTCTGGAAACACCATATATTTT.

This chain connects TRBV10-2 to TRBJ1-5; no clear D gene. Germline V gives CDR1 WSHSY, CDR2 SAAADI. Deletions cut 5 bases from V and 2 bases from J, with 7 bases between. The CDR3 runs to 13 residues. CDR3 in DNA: TGCGCCAGCAGTTATCAGGGCAATCAGCCCCAGCATTTT. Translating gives CASSYQGNQPQHF.

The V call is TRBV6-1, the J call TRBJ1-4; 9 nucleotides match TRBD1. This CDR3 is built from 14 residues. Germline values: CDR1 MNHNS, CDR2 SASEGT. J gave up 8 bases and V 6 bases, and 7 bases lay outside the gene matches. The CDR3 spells CASRIRQGEEKLFF. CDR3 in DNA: TGTGCCAGCAGGATTCGACAGGGGGAAGAAAAACTGTTTTTT.

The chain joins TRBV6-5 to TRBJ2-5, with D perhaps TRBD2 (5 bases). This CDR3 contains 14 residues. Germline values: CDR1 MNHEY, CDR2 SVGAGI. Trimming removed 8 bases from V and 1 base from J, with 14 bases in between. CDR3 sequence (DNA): TGTGCCAGCCGTCGATTGGGGAGCCAAGAGACCCAGTACTTC. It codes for CASRRLGSQETQYF.

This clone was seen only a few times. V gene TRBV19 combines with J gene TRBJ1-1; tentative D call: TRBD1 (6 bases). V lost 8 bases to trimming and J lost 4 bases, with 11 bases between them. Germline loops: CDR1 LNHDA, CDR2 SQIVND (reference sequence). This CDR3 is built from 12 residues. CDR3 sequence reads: CASSTGFTEAFF. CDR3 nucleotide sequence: TGTGCCAGTTCAACAGGGTTCACTGAAGCTTTCTTT.

The chain's CDR3 is CASSVFDRSEAFF. The CDR3 DNA is TGTGCCAGCAGTGTTTTTGACAGGTCTGAAGCTTTCTTT. This chain connects TRBV2 to TRBJ1-1; possibly TRBD1 for D (6 bases). CDR1 is SNHLY, CDR2 FYNNEI, per germline. V lost 4 bases and J lost 6, with 12 bases in between. There are 13 residues in the CDR3. Full variable domain (outside the CDR3, taken from reference TRBV2 and TRBJ1-1): EPEVTQTPSHQVTQMGQEVILRCVPISNHLYFYWYRQILGQKVEFLVSFYNNEISEKSEIFDDQFSVERPDGSNFTLKIRSTKLEDSAMYFCASSVFDRSEAFFGQGTRLTVV.

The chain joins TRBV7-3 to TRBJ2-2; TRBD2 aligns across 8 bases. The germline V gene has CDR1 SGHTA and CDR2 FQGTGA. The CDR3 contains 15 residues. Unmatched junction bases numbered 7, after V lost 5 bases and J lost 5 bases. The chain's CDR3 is CASSPSGGGTGELFF. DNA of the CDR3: TGTGCCAGCAGCCCCAGCGGGGGCGGGACCGGGGAGCTGTTTTTT.

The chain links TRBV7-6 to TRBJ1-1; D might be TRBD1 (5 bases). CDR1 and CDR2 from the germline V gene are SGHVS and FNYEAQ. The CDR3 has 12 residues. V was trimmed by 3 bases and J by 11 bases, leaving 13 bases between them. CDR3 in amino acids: CASSFASGSAFF. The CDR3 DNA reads TGTGCCAGCAGCTTCGCCTCAGGGTCGGCTTTCTTT.

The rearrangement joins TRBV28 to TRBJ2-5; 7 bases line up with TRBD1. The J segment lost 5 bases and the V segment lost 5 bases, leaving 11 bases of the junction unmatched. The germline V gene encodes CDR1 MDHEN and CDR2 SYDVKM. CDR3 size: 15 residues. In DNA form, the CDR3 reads TGTGCCAGCAGTAACCGACAGGGTGGGTCGGAGACCCAGTACTTC. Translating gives CASSNRQGGSETQYF.

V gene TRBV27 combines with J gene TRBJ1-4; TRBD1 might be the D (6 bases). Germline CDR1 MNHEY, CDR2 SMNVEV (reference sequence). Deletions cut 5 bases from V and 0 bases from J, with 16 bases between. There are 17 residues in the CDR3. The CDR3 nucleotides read TGTGCCAGCAGTGAACGTACAGGGTTAGCAACTAATGAAAAACTGTTTTTT. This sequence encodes CASSERTGLATNEKLFF.

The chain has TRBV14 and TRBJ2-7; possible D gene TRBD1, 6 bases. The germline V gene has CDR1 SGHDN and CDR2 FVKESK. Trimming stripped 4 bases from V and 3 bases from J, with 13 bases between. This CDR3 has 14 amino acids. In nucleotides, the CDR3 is TGTGCCAGCAGCCGCCGACAGGTTTACTACGAGCAGTACTTC. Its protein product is CASSRRQVYYEQYF.

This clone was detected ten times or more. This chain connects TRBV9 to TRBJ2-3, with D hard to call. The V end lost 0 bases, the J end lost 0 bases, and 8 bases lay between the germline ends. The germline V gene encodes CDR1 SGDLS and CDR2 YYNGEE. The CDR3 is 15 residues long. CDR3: CASSVGADSTDTQYF. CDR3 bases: TGTGCCAGCAGCGTAGGGGCCGACAGCACAGATACGCAGTATTTT. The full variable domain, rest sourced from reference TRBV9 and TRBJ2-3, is DSGVTQTPKHLITATGQRVTLRCSPRSGDLSVYWYQQSLDQGLQFLIQYYNGEERAKGNILERFSAQQFPDLHSELNLSSLELGDSALYFCASSVGADSTDTQYFGPGTRLTVL.

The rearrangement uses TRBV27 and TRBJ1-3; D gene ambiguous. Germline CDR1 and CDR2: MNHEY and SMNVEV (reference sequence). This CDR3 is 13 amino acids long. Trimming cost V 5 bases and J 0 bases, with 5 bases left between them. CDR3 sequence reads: CASSPLSGNTIYF. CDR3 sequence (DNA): TGTGCCAGCAGTCCCCTCTCTGGAAACACCATATATTTT.

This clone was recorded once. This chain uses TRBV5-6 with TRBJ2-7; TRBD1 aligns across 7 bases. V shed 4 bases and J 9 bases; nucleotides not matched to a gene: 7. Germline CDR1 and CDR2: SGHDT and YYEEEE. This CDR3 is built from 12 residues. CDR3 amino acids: CASSRTGPGQYF. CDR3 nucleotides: TGTGCCAGCAGCCGGACAGGCCCGGGGCAGTACTTC.

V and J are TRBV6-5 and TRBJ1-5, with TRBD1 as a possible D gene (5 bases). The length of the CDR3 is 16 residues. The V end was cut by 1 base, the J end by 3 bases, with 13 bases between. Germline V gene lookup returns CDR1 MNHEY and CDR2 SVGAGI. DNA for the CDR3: TGTGCCAGCAGTTACTACCCCAAGGGGTCCAATCAGCCCCAGCATTTT. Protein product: CASSYYPKGSNQPQHF.

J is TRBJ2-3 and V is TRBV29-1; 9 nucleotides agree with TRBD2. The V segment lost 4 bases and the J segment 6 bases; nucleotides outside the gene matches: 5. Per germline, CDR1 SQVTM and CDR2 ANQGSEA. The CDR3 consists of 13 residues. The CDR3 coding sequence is TGCAGCGTTGTCCTAGCGGGGTTGGATACGCAGTATTTT. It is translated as CSVVLAGLDTQYF.

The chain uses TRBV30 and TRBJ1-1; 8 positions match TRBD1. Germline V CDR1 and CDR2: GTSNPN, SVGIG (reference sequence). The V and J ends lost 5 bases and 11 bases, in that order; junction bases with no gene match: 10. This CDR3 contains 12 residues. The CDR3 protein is CAWGGQGGRAFF. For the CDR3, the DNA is TGTGCCTGGGGAGGACAGGGCGGGCGGGCTTTCTTT.

The CDR3 sequence is CATSHTGDSNQPQHF. CDR3 coding DNA: TGTGCCACCAGCCATACAGGGGATAGCAATCAGCCCCAGCATTTT. This chain connects TRBV15 to TRBJ1-5; 7 nucleotides match TRBD1. This CDR3 has 15 amino acids. The germline CDR1 and CDR2 sequences are LNHNV and YYDKDF (reference sequence). J gave up 0 bases and V 5 bases, and 4 bases lay outside the gene matches. The full variable domain, completed using reference TRBV15 and TRBJ1-5, is DAMVIQNPRYQVTQFGKPVTLSCSQTLNHNVMYWYQQKSSQAPKLLFHYYDKDFNNEADTPDNFQSRRPNTSFCFLDIRSPGLGDTAMYLCATSHTGDSNQPQHFGDGTRLSIL.

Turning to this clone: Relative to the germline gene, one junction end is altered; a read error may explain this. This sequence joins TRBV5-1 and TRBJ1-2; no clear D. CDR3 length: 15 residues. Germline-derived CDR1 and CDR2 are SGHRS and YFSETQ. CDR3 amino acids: CASRLAVVSNYGYTF. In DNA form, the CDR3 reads TGCGCCAGCAGATTGGCGGTAGTATCTAACTATGGCTACACCTTC. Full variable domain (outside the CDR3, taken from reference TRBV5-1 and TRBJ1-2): KAGVTQTPRYLIKTRGQQVTLSCSPISGHRSVSWYQQTPGQGLQFLFEYFSETQRNKGNFPGRFSGRQFSNSRSEMNVSTLELGDSALYLCASRLAVVSNYGYTFGSGTRLTVV.

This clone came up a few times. The DNA for the CDR3 is TGCAGCGTTAAGGGGACTAGCGTGAGCGGTGAGCAGTTCTTC. As protein: CSVKGTSVSGEQFF. The J gene is TRBJ2-1, the V gene TRBV29-1, with 10 nucleotides matching TRBD2. CDR3 length: 14 amino acids. Losses at the gene ends were 5 bases for V and 9 bases for J; bases not matched to a gene: 10. Germline V gene data show CDR1 as SQVTM and CDR2 as ANQGSEA.

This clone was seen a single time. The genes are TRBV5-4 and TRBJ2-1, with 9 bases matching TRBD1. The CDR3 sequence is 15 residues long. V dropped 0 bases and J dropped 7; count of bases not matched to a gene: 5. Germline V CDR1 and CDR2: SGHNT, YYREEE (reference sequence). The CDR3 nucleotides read TGTGCCAGCAGCTTGGGGGGGGGACAGGGAAATGAGCAGTTCTTC. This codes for CASSLGGGQGNEQFF.

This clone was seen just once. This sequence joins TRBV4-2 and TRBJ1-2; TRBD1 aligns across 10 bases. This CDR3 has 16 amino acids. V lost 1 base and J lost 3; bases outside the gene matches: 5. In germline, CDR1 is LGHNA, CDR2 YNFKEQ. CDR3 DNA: TGTGCCAGCAGCCAAGGACAGGGGGCGAGAGACTATGGCTACACCTTC. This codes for CASSQGQGARDYGYTF.

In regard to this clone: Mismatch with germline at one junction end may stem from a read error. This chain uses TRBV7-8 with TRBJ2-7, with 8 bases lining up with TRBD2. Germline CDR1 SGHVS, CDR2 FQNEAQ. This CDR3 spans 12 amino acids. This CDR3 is CASSLPSGGVSF. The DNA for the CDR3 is TGTGCCAGCAGCTTACCCTCGGGGGGGGTTTCCTTC.

CDR3 residues: CASRAEAFF. CDR3 bases: TGTGCCAGCAGAGCCGAGGCTTTCTTT. V is TRBV7-9 and J is TRBJ1-1; D gene ambiguous. Germline V gives CDR1 SEHNR, CDR2 FQNEAQ (reference sequence). With 6 bases removed from V and 11 bases from J, the gap between germline ends came to 7 bases. The CDR3 contains 9 residues.

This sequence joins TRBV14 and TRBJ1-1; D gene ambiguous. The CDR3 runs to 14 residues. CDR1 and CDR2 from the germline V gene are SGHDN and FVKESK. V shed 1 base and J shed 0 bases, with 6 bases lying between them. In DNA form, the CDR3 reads TGTGCCAGCAGCCAAGGGCTCATGAACACTGAAGCTTTCTTT. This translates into CASSQGLMNTEAFF. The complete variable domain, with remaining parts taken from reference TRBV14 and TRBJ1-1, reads EAGVTQFPSHSVIEKGQTVTLRCDPISGHDNLYWYRRVMGKEIKFLLHFVKESKQDESGMPNNRFLAERTGGTYSTLKVQPAELEDSGVYFCASSQGLMNTEAFFGQGTRLTVV.